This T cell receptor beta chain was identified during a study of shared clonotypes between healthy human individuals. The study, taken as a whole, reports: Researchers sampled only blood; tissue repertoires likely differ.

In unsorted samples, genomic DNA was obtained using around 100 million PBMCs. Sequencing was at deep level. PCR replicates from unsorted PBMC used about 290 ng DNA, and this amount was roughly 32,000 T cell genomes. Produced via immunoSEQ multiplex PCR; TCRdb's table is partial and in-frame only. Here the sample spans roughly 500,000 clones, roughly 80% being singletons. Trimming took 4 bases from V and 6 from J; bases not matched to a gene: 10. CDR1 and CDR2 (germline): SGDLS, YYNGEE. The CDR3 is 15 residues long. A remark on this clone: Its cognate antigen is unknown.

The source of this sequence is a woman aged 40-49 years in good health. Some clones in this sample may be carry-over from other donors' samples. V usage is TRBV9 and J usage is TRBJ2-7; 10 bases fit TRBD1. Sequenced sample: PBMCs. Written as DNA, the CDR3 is TGTGCCAGCAGCATGAGGGACGGGACAGGGGCCGAGCAGTACTTC. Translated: CASSMRDGTGAEQYF.